The sequence of this T cell receptor (beta chain) was determined in a study of shared T cell receptors in the human thymus. The trim removed 3 bases at V and 3 bases at J, leaving 6 bases unmatched. The CDR3 has 16 amino acids. The germline V gene encodes CDR1 LNHDA and CDR2 SQIVND (reference sequence). The table came from immunoSEQ multiplex PCR; TCRdb's copy has only in-frame clones and leaves some out. The data contain hundreds of thousands of clones, over 75% of them singletons. The same data also contributed to another study, on human thymus T cells. From that report: Healthy Finnish infants having corrective surgery for congenital heart defects served as donors. Thymic as well as blood repertoires seemed to favor certain V and J genes unevenly.

The rearrangement joins TRBV19 to TRBJ2-7; 12 bases line up with TRBD2. The receptor's source is a boy under two years old with a congenital heart defect. The specimen was thymocytes. The CDR3, as DNA: TGTGCCAGTAGTATGACTAGCGGGAGTGTGGACTACGAGCAGTACTTC. It yields the protein CASSMTSGSVDYEQYF.